This T cell receptor (beta chain) was sequenced for a study of T cells in localized non-small cell lung cancer. Note on this clone: Antigen unknown.

Germline CDR1 is SGDLS and CDR2 is YYNGEE. This CDR3 has 16 residues. Trimming removed 6 bases from V and 6 bases from J; junction bases left unmatched: 11. Study findings and constraints: Elevated circulating T cell density in blood was associated with longer overall survival. Heterogeneity within the tumor remains possible, as just one region underwent sequencing. A median approximately 61 of the top 100 tumor clones appeared in adjacent lung. Compared with tumor, uninvolved adjacent lung displayed greater T cell clonality, ranking highest overall.

Sequencing used immunoSEQ multiplex PCR; TCRdb keeps in-frame clones, though not all of them. Found here are more than 45,000 clones, 86% of them singletons; the top ten hold 2.5%. The specimen comprised PBMCs, sampled before any cancer treatment. The TCR was taken from a man aged 35 to 69 with stage II lung adenocarcinoma. The V gene is TRBV9, the J gene TRBJ2-1; TRBD1 aligns across 11 bases. The CDR3 loop reads CASTDNRDRGGNEQFF. Written as DNA, the CDR3 is TGTGCCAGCACCGACAACCGGGACAGGGGGGGCAATGAGCAGTTCTTC.